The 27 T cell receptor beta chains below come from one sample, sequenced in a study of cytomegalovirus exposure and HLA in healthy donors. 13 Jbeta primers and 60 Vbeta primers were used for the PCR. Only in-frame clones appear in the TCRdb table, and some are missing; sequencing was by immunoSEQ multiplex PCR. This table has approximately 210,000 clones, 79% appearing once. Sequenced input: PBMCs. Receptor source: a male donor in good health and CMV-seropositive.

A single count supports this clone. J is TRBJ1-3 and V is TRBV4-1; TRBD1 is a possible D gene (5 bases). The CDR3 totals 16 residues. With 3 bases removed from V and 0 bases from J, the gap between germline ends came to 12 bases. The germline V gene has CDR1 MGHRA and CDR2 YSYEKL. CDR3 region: CASSQQQAHSGNTIYF. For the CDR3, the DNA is TGCGCCAGCAGCCAGCAACAGGCGCACTCTGGAAACACCATATATTTT.

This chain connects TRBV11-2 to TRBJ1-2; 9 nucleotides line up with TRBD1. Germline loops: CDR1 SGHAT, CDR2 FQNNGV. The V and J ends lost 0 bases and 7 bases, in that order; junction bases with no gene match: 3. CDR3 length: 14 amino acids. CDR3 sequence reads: CASSLEQGALGYTF. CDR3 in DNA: TGTGCCAGCAGCTTAGAACAGGGGGCCCTTGGCTACACCTTC.

Here the CDR3 reads CATSTKDRVSDTGELFF. The DNA for the CDR3 is TGTGCCACCAGCACAAAGGACAGGGTTTCGGACACCGGGGAGCTGTTTTTT. The chain recombines TRBV15 with TRBJ2-2, with 8 bases matching TRBD1. This CDR3 contains 17 residues. CDR1 LNHNV and CDR2 YYDKDF come from the germline V gene (reference sequence). J was trimmed by 3 bases and V by 4 bases; bases with no gene match: 10.

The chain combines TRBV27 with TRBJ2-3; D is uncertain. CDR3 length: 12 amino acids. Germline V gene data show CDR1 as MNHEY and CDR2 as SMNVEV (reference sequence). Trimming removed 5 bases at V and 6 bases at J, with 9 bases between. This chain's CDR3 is CASSPNADTQYF. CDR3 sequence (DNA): TGTGCCAGCAGTCCGAACGCGGATACGCAGTATTTT.

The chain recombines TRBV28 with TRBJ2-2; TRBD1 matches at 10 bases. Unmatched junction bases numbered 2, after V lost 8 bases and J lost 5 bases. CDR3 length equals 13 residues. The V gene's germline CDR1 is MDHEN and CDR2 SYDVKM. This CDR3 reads CASEGQGTGELFF. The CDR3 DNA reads TGTGCCAGCGAGGGACAGGGGACCGGGGAGCTGTTTTTT.

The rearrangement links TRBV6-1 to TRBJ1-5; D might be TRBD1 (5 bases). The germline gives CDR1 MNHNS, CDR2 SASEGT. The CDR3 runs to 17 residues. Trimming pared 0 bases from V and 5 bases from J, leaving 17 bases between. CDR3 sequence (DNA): TGTGCCAGCAGTGAAGCTTGGAGGGGAGGTCGCCATCAGCCCCAGCATTTT. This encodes CASSEAWRGGRHQPQHF.

The CDR3 sequence: CASSVQGTGELFF. The CDR3 DNA sequence: TGTGCCAGCAGTGTACAGGGAACCGGGGAGCTGTTTTTT. The J gene is TRBJ2-2, the V gene TRBV25-1, with a possible D match to TRBD1 (6 bases). The CDR3 has 13 residues. Germline values: CDR1 MGHDK, CDR2 SYGVNS. Trimming took off 4 bases at V and 5 bases at J, with 8 bases between the two ends.

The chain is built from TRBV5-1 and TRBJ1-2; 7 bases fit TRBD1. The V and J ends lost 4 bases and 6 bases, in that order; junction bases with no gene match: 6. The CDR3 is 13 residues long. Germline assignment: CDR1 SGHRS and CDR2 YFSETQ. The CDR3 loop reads CASSSQGVNGYTF. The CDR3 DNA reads TGCGCCAGCAGCAGCCAGGGGGTTAATGGCTACACCTTC.

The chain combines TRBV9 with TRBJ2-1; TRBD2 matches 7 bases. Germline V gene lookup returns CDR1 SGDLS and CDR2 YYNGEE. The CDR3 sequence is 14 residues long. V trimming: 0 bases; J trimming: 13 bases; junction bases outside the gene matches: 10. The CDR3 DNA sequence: TGTGCCAGCAGCGTAGCTACTGGGAGGGATCCTCAGTTCTTC. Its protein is CASSVATGRDPQFF.

The CDR3 spells CASSVGAGIASLYNEQFF. The CDR3 DNA reads TGTGCCAGCAGCGTAGGAGCGGGAATCGCTTCCCTTTACAATGAGCAGTTCTTC. The chain combines TRBV9 with TRBJ2-1; 7 bases fit TRBD2. The germline V gene encodes CDR1 SGDLS and CDR2 YYNGEE. The CDR3 is 18 amino acids. With V trimmed by 0 bases and J by 4 bases, 13 bases remained unmatched.

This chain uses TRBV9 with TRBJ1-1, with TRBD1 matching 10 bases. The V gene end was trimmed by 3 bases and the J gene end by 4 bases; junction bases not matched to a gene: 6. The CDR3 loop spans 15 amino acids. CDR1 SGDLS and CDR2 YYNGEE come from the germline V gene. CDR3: CASSDPGTGATEAFF. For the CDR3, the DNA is TGTGCCAGCAGCGACCCCGGGACAGGGGCCACTGAAGCTTTCTTT.

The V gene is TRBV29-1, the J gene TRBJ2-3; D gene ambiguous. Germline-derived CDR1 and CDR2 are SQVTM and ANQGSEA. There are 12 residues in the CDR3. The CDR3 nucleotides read TGCACCGTCCGGGTCCAAACAGATACGCAGTATTTT. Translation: CTVRVQTDTQYF.

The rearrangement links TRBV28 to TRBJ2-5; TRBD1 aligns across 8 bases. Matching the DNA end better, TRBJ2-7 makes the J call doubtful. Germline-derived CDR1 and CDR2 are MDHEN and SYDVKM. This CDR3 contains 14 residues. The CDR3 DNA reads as TGTGCCAGCAGTCTTGGGCTCGACAGGGGCGAGCAGTACTTC. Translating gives CASSLGLDRGEQYF.

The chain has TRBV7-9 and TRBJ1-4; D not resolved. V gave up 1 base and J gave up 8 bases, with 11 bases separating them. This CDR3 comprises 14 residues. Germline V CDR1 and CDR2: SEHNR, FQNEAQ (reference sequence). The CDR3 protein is CASSLEAPAEKLFF. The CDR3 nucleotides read TGTGCCAGCAGCTTAGAAGCGCCAGCCGAAAAACTGTTTTTT. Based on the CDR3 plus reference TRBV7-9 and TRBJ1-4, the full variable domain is DTGVSQNPRHKITKRGQNVTFRCDPISEHNRLYWYRQTLGQGPEFLTYFQNEAQLEKSRLLSDRFSAERPKGSFSTLEIQRTEQGDSAMYLCASSLEAPAEKLFFGSGTQLSVL.

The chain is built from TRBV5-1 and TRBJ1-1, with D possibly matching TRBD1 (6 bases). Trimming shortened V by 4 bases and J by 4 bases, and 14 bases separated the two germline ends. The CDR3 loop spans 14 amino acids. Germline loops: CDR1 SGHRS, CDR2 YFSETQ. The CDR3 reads CASSPQGFSTEAFF. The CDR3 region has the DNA TGCGCCAGCAGCCCGCAGGGGTTTAGCACTGAAGCTTTCTTT.

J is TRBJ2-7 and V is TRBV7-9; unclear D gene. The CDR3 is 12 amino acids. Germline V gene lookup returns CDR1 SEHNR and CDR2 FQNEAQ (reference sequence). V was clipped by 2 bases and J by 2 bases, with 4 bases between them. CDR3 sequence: CASSLTTYEQYF. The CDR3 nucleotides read TGTGCCAGCAGCTTAACAACCTACGAGCAGTACTTC.

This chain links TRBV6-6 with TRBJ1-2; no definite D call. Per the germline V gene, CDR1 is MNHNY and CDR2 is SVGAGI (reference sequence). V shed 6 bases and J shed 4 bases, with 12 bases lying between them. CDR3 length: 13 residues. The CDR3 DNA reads TGTGCCAGCAGCGGAGCCTCCCTCTATGGCTACACCTTC. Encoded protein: CASSGASLYGYTF.

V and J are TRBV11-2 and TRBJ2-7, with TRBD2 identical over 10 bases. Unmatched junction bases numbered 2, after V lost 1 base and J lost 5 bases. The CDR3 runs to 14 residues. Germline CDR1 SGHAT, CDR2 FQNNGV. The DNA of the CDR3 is TGTGCCAGCAGCTTAGCTGGACTAGCGGACGAGCAGTACTTC. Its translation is CASSLAGLADEQYF.

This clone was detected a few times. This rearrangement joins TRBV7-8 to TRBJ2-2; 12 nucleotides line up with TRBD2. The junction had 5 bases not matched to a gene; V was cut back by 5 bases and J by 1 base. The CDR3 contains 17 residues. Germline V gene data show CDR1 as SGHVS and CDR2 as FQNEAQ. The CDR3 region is CASSTWTSGENTGELFF. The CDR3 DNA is TGTGCCAGCAGCACATGGACTAGCGGGGAGAACACCGGGGAGCTGTTTTTT.

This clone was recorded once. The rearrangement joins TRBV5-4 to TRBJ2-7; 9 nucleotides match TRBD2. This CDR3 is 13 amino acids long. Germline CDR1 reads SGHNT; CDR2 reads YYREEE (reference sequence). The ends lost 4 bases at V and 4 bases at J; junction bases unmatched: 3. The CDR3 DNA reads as TGTGCCAGCAGCATAGCGGGGGTTTACGAGCAGTACTTC. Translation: CASSIAGVYEQYF. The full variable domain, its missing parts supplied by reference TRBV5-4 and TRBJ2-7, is ETGVTQSPTHLIKTRGQQVTLRCSSQSGHNTVSWYQQALGQGPQFIFQYYREEENGRGNFPPRFSGLQFPNYSSELNVNALELDDSALYLCASSIAGVYEQYFGPGTRLTVT.

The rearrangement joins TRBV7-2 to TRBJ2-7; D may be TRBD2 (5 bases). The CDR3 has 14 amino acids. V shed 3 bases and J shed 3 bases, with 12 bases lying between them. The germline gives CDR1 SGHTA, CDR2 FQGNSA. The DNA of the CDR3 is TGTGCCAGCAGCTTGATGGACTCCTACTACGAGCAGTACTTC. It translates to CASSLMDSYYEQYF.

The CDR3 is CASSLALAGGNEQFF. In DNA form, the CDR3 reads TGCGCCAGCAGCTTGGCCCTAGCGGGAGGCAATGAGCAGTTCTTC. The J gene is TRBJ2-1, the V gene TRBV5-1, with 11 bases matching TRBD2. CDR3 length: 15 amino acids. Germline V CDR1 and CDR2: SGHRS, YFSETQ. The J segment lost 6 bases and the V segment lost 0 bases, leaving 2 bases of the junction unmatched.

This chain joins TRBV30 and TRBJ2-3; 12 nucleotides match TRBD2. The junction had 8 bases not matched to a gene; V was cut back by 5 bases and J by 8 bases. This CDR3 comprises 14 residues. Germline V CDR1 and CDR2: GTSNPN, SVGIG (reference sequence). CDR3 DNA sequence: TGTGCCTGGGGACTAGCGGGACGAAAAATTACGCAGTATTTT. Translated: CAWGLAGRKITQYF.

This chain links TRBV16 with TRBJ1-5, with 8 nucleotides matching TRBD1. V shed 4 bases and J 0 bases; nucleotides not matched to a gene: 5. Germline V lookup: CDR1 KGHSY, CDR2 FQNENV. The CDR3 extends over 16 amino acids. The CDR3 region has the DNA TGTGCCAGCAGCCCCTGGACAGGGTATAGCAATCAGCCCCAGCATTTT. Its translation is CASSPWTGYSNQPQHF.

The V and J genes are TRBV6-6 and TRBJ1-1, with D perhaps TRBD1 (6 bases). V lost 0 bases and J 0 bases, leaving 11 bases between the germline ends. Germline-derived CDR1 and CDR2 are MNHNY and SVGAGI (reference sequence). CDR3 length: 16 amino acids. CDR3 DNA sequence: TGTGCCAGCAGTTACTCCCTTGGACAGTTGAACACTGAAGCTTTCTTT. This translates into CASSYSLGQLNTEAFF.

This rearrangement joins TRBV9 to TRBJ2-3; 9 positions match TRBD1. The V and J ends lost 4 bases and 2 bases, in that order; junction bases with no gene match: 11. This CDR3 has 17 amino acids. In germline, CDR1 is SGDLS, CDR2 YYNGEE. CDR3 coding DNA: TGTGCCAGCAGCTCTCAATGGGACAGGGCTTTCACAGATACGCAGTATTTT. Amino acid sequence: CASSSQWDRAFTDTQYF.

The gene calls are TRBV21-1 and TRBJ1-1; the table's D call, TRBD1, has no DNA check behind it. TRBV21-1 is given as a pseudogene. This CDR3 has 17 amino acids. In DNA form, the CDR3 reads TGTGCCAGCAGCAAAGTTGGCAGGGGTAGGGTGAGCACTGAAGCTTTCTTT. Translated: CASSKVGRGRVSTEAFF.